The rows below give T cell receptor beta chains drawn from one sample of a study of blood T cell repertoires in COVID-19. Repertoires were generated with immunoSEQ multiplex PCR, while TCRdb's copy carries only in-frame clones and drops some. Of fewer than 250,000 clones listed, around 84% are singletons. The sequenced sample was PBMCs or T cells enriched from blood (not recorded which). These receptors all come from a woman aged 40 to 50 with acute COVID-19. The CDR3 runs from the conserved cysteine through the conserved F or W.

CDR3 protein: CASSLLGRDMNTEAFF
V gene: TRBV27
J gene: TRBJ1-1

CDR3 protein: CASSLQDLVRETQYF
V gene: TRBV6-5
J gene: TRBJ2-5

CDR3 protein: CATRDRGALGYTF
V gene: TRBV19
J gene: TRBJ1-2

CDR3 protein: CASSEAYGVSGFLAKNIQYF
V gene: TRBV6-1
J gene: TRBJ2-4

CDR3 protein: CASAEGGGYNQPQHF
V gene: TRBV10-2
J gene: TRBJ1-5

CDR3 protein: CAIRGTSDTEAFF
V gene: TRBV10-3
J gene: TRBJ1-1

CDR3 protein: CASSLNGGGGYTF
V gene: TRBV5-1
J gene: TRBJ1-2

CDR3 protein: CASSKPPGHPYEQYF
V gene: TRBV6-2/TRBV6-3
J gene: TRBJ2-7

CDR3 protein: CASSSQGGNQPQHF
V gene: TRBV18
J gene: TRBJ1-5

CDR3 protein: CASRTGGRGTQYF
V gene: TRBV6-5
J gene: TRBJ2-3

CDR3 protein: CASSFREGETQYF
V gene: TRBV27
J gene: TRBJ2-5

CDR3 protein: CASSARTADNSPLHF
V gene: TRBV9
J gene: TRBJ1-6

CDR3 protein: CASSSAGYEQFF
V gene: TRBV11-3
J gene: TRBJ2-1

CDR3 protein: CASSYLTGGDAEAFF
V gene: TRBV6-5
J gene: TRBJ1-1

CDR3 protein: CAWVRQGIGYEQYF
V gene: TRBV30
J gene: TRBJ2-7

CDR3 protein: CASSARTGGSYNEQFF
V gene: TRBV6-1
J gene: TRBJ2-1

CDR3 protein: CASSLAGGPGEQYF
V gene: TRBV7-9
J gene: TRBJ2-7

CDR3 protein: CASSMGLPGNEQFF
V gene: TRBV2
J gene: TRBJ2-1

CDR3 protein: CAGGVGTTNTGELFF
V gene: TRBV7-9
J gene: TRBJ2-2

CDR3 protein: CASSEGLASSYEQYF
V gene: TRBV6-1
J gene: TRBJ2-7

CDR3 protein: CASSTSGEETQYF
V gene: TRBV28
J gene: TRBJ2-5

CDR3 protein: CASSVGGTSFSYEQYF
V gene: TRBV9
J gene: TRBJ2-7

CDR3 protein: CASSGGQGQYNEQFF
V gene: TRBV7-2
J gene: TRBJ2-1

CDR3 protein: CAISQDGLAGGLLYF
V gene: TRBV10-3
J gene: TRBJ2-5

CDR3 protein: CATSRGDTVSYEQYF
V gene: TRBV15
J gene: TRBJ2-7

CDR3 protein: CASSYRRAVNTGELFF
V gene: TRBV6-5
J gene: TRBJ2-2

CDR3 protein: CASSDSQRDYNEQFF
V gene: TRBV6-4
J gene: TRBJ2-1

CDR3 protein: CASSLGLGGNSNQPQHF
V gene: TRBV5-6
J gene: TRBJ1-5

CDR3 protein: CAFGQGTDTQYF
V gene: TRBV30
J gene: TRBJ2-3

CDR3 protein: CASSLNRGWGNEKLFF
V gene: TRBV5-6
J gene: TRBJ1-4

CDR3 protein: CASSEEGRAQETQYF
V gene: TRBV6-1
J gene: TRBJ2-5

CDR3 protein: CAISYEGVQPQHF
V gene: TRBV10-3
J gene: TRBJ1-5

CDR3 protein: CASSWTAGYTF
V gene: TRBV28
J gene: TRBJ1-2

CDR3 protein: CATSRDLGDNEKLFF
V gene: TRBV15
J gene: TRBJ1-4

CDR3 protein: CASSSPGLAGAGELFF
V gene: TRBV11-3
J gene: TRBJ2-2

CDR3 protein: CASSFQGVMTEAFF
V gene: TRBV28
J gene: TRBJ1-1

CDR3 protein: CASSLADRDTGELFF
V gene: TRBV5-6
J gene: TRBJ2-2

CDR3 protein: CASSPPDRHTGELFF
V gene: TRBV18
J gene: TRBJ2-2

CDR3 protein: CASSKGRLDYEQYF
V gene: TRBV21-1
J gene: TRBJ2-7

CDR3 protein: CASSPSYGYDTQYF
V gene: TRBV4-2
J gene: TRBJ2-3

CDR3 protein: CASSGMGTGREKLFF
V gene: TRBV2
J gene: TRBJ1-4

CDR3 protein: CAWAITGYDEKLFF
V gene: TRBV30
J gene: TRBJ1-4

CDR3 protein: CASSWGGEKLFF
V gene: TRBV28
J gene: TRBJ1-4

CDR3 protein: CASSIDAGGSTDTQYF
V gene: TRBV19
J gene: TRBJ2-3

CDR3 protein: CASSTGVGDEQFF
V gene: TRBV7-3
J gene: TRBJ2-1